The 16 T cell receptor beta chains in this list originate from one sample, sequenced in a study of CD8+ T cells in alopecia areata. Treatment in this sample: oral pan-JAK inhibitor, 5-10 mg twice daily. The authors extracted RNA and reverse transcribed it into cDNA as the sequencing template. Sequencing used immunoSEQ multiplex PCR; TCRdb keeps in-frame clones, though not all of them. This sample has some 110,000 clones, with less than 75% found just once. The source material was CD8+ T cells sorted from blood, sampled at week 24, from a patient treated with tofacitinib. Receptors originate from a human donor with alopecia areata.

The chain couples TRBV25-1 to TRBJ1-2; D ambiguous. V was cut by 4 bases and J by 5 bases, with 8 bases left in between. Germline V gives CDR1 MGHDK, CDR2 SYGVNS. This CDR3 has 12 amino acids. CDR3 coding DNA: TGTGCCAGCAGTGCAGGTGATTATGGCTACACCTTC. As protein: CASSAGDYGYTF.

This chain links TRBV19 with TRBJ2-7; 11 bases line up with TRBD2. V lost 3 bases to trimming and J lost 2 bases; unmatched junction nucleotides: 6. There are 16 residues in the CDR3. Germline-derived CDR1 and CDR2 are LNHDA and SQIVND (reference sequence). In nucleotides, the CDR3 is TGTGCCAGTAGTATGATTACTAGCGGGAGAGCCTACGAGCAGTACTTC. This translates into CASSMITSGRAYEQYF.

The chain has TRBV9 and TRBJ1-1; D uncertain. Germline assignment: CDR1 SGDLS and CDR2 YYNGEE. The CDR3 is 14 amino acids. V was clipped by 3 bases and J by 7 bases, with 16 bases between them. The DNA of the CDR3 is TGTGCCAGCAGCGCCGGAGGCCGGACCCGTGAAGCTTTCTTT. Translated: CASSAGGRTREAFF.

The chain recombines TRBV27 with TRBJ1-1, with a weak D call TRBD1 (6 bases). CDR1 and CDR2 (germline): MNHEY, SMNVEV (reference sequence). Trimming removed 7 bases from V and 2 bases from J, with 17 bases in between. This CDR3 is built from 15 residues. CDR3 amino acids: CASTPGAGTNTEAFF. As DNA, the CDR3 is TGTGCCAGCACCCCAGGAGCAGGGACAAACACTGAAGCTTTCTTT.

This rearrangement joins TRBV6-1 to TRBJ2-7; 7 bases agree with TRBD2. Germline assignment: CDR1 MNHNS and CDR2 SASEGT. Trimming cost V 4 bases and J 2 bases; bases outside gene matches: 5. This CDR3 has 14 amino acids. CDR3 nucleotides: TGTGCCAGCAGTGGGGAGGGAAGCGCCTACGAGCAGTACTTC. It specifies CASSGEGSAYEQYF.

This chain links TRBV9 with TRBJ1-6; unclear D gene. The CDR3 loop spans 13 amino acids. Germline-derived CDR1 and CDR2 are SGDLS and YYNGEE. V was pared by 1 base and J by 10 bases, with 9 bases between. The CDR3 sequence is CASSVSTGSPLHF. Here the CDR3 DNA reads TGTGCCAGCAGCGTAAGCACGGGGTCACCCCTCCACTTT. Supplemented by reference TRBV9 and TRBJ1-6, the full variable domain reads DSGVTQTPKHLITATGQRVTLRCSPRSGDLSVYWYQQSLDQGLQFLIQYYNGEERAKGNILERFSAQQFPDLHSELNLSSLELGDSALYFCASSVSTGSPLHFGNGTRLTVT.

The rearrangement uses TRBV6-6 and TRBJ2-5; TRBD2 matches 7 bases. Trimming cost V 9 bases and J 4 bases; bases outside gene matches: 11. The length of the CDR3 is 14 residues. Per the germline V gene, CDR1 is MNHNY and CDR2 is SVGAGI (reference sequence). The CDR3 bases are TGTGCCAGTGGGGTAGCGGGCGACCTAGAGACCCAGTACTTC. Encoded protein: CASGVAGDLETQYF.

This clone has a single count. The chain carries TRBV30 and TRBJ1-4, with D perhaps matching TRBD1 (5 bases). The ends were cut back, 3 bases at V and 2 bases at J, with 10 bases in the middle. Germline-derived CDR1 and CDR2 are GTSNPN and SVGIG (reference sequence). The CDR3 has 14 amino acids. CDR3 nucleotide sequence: TGTGCCTGGAGAGAGGGGAGTACTAATGAAAAACTGTTTTTT. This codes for CAWREGSTNEKLFF.

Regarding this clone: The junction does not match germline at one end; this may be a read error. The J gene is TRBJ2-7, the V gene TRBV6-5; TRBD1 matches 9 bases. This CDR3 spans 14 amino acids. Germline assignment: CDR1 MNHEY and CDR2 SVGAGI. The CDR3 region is CASSYWTGDYEQYF. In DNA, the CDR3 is TGTGCCAGCAGCTACTGGACAGGGGACTACGAGCAGTACTTC.

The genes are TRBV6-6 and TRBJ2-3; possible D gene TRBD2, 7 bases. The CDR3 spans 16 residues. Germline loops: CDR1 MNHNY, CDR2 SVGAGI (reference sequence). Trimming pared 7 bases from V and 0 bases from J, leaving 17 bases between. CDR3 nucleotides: TGTGCCAGCACCGAGGGGGGGGTCCAGAGCACAGATACGCAGTATTTT. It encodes CASTEGGVQSTDTQYF.

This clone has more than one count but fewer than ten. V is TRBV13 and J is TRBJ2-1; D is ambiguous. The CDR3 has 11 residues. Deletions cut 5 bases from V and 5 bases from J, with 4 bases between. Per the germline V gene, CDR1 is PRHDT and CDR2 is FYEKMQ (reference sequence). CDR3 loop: CASSINNEQFF. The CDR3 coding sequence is TGTGCCAGCAGCATTAACAATGAGCAGTTCTTC.

In DNA, the CDR3 is TGTGCCAGCAGCGCAGGGCATCAGGGGGCTTATGGCTACACCTTC. Translated, it gives CASSAGHQGAYGYTF. The V call is TRBV9, the J call TRBJ1-2, with 8 nucleotides matching TRBD1. Looked up from germline, CDR1 is SGDLS and CDR2 is YYNGEE. The ends lost 3 bases at V and 5 bases at J; junction bases unmatched: 9. The CDR3 extends over 15 amino acids.

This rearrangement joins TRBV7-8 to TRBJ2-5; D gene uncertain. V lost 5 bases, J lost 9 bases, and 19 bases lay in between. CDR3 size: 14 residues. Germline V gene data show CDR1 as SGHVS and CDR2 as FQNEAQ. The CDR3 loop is CASSVDMMDDSQYF. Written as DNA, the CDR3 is TGTGCCAGCAGCGTCGACATGATGGATGATTCCCAGTACTTC.

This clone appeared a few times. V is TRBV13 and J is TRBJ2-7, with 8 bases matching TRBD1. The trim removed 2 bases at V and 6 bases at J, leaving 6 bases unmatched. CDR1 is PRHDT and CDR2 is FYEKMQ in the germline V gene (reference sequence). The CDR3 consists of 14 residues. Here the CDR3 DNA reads TGTGCCAGCAGCTTAAGGACAGGGCTAATCGAGCAGTACTTC. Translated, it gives CASSLRTGLIEQYF.

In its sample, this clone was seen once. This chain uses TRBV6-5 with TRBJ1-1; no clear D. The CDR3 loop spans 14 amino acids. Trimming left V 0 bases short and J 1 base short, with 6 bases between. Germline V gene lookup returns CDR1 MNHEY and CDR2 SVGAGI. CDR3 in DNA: TGTGCCAGCAGTTACTCGGGAGAGAACACTGAAGCTTTCTTT. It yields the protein CASSYSGENTEAFF.

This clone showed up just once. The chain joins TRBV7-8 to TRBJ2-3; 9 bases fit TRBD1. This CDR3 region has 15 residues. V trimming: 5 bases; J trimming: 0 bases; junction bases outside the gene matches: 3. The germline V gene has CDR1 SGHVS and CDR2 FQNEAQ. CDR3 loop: CASSPGTGSTDTQYF. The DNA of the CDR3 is TGTGCCAGCAGCCCTGGGACAGGGAGCACAGATACGCAGTATTTT.